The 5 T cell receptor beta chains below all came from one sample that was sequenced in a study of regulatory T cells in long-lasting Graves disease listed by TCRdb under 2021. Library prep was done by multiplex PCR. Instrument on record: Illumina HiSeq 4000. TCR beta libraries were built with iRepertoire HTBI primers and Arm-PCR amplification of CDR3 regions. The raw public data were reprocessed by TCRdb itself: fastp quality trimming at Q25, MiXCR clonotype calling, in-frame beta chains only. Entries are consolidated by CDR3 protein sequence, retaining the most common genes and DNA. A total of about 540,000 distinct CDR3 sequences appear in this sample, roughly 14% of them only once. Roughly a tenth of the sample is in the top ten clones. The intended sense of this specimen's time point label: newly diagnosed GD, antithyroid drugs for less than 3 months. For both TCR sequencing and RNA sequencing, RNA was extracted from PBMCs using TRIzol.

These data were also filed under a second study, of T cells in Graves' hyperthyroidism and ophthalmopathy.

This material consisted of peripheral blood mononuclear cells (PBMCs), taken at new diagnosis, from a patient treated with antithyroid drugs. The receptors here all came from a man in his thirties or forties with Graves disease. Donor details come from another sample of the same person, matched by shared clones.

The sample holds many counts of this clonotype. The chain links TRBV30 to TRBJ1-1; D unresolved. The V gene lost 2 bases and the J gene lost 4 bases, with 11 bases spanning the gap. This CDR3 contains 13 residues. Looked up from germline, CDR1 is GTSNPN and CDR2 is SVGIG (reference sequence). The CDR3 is CAWSRLLGTEAFF. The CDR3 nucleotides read TGTGCCTGGAGTAGGCTCCTGGGCACTGAAGCTTTCTTT.

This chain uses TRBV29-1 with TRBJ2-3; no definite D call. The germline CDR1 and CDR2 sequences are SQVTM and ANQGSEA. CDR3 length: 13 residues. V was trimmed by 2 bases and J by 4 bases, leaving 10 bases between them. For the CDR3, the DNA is TGCAGCGTTGAAAGGATTGAAGCAGATACGCAGTATTTT. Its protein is CSVERIEADTQYF.

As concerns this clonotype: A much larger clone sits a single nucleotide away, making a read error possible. The CDR3 DNA is TGTGCCAGCAGCGGAACCGCGGGACTAGTTCTAGGGGATGAGCGGTTCTTC. It translates to CASSGTAGLVLGDERFF. J is TRBJ2-1 and V is TRBV2; 8 bases are shared with TRBD2. CDR1 is SNHLY, CDR2 FYNNEI, per germline. The CDR3 covers 17 residues.

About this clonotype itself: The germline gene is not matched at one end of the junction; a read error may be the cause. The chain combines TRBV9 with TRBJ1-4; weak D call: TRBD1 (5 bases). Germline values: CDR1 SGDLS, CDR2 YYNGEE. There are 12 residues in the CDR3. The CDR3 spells CASSVGGEKPFF. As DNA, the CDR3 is TGTGCCAGCAGCGTCGGGGGAGAAAAACCGTTTTTT.

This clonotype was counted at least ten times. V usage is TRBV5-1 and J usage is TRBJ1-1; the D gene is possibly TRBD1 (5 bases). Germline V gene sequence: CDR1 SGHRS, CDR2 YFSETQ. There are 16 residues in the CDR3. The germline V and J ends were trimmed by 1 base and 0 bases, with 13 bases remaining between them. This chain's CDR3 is CASSLTDTTLNTEAFF. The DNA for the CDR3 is TGCGCCAGCAGCTTGACGGACACCACATTGAACACTGAAGCTTTCTTT.